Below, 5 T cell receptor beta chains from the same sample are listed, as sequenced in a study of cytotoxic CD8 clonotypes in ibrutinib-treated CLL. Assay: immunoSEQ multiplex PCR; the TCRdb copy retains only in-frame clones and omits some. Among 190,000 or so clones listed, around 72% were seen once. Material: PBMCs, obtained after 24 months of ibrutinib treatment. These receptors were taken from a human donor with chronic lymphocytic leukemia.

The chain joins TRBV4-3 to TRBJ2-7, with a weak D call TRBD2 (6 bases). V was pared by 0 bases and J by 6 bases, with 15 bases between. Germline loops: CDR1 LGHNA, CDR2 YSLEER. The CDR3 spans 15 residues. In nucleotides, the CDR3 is TGCGCCAGCAGCCAAGATTACACTAGCTCGCTCGAGCAGTACTTC. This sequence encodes CASSQDYTSSLEQYF.

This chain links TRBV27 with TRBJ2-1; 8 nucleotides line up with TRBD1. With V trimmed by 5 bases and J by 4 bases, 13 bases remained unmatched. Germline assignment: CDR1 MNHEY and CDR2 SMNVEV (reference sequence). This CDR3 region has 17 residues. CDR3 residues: CASSPWGQEEIYNEQFF. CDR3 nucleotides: TGTGCCAGCAGTCCATGGGGACAGGAAGAAATTTACAATGAGCAGTTCTTC.

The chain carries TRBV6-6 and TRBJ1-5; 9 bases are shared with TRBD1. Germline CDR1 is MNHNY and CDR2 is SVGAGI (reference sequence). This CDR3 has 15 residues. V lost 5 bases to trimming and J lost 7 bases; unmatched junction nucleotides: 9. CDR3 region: CASSPTGTGSQPQHF. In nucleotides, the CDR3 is TGTGCCAGCAGTCCAACCGGGACAGGGTCACAGCCCCAGCATTTT.

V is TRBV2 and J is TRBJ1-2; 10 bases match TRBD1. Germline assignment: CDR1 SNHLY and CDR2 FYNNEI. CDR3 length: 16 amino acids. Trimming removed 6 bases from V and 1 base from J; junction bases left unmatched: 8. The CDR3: CASRSGTGDVNYGYTF. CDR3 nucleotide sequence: TGTGCCAGCAGGTCCGGGACAGGGGATGTTAACTATGGCTACACCTTC. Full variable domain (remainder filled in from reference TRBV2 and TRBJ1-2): EPEVTQTPSHQVTQMGQEVILRCVPISNHLYFYWYRQILGQKVEFLVSFYNNEISEKSEIFDDQFSVERPDGSNFTLKIRSTKLEDSAMYFCASRSGTGDVNYGYTFGSGTRLTVV.

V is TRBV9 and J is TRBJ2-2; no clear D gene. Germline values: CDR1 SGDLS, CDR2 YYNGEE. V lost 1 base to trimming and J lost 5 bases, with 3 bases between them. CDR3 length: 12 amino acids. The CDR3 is CASSVLTGELFF. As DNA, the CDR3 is TGTGCCAGCAGCGTACTGACCGGGGAGCTGTTTTTT.